The clone carrying this T cell receptor (beta chain) has a handful of counts. This record belongs to a study of T cells after yellow fever vaccination. Study background: Any fraction with a low cell number was prepared using SMART-Seq v4 Ultra Low Input.

V was clipped by 8 bases and J by 7 bases; unmatched bases: 3. Germline V gene lookup returns CDR1 ENHRY and CDR2 SYGVKD. There are 11 residues in the CDR3. A process of 5'RACE template switching, which added a universal primer site and UMIs, was used to make TCR cDNA. A single record per CDR3 protein comes from TCRdb applying MiXCR to the 5' RACE reads. Of 620,000 or so distinct CDR3 sequences listed, less than 20% are singletons. The source of this sequence is a young man who received the YFV17D yellow fever vaccine. The sequences come from PBMCs, collected roughly 5 days after the first yellow fever vaccination. V gene TRBV10-3 combines with J gene TRBJ1-1; TRBD1 matches 8 bases. The CDR3 spells CAIQGQGEAFF. The CDR3 DNA reads as TGTGCCATCCAAGGACAGGGTGAAGCTTTCTTT.